What follows are 19 T cell receptor beta chains derived from one specimen sequenced in a study of cytomegalovirus exposure and HLA in healthy donors (dated by TCRdb to 2015 to 2018). Library method: the immunoSEQ multiplex PCR assay. For the multiplex PCR, a mixture combining 60 forward primers for TCR Vbeta segments and 13 reverse primers for TCR Jbeta segments was used. TCRdb carries this immuneACCESS record with in-frame sequences only. Its versions omit some clonotypes, under half of them owing to an unresolved V gene in the studies checked, with the rest unexplained. The sample table records about 150,000 clones; approximately 85% of these occur just once. The ten biggest clones cover roughly 0.5% of the sample. Material: PBMCs. The receptors were gathered from a woman between 40 and 50 years old in good health and CMV-seronegative.

The gene calls are TRBV18 and TRBJ2-3; no definite D call. Germline V CDR1 and CDR2: KGHSH, LQKENI. V was trimmed by 3 bases and J by 0 bases, leaving 10 bases between them. The CDR3 totals 15 residues. This CDR3 reads CASSPAPQSTDTQYF. The CDR3 region has the DNA TGTGCCAGCTCACCCGCTCCACAGAGCACAGATACGCAGTATTTT. Together with reference TRBV18 and TRBJ2-3, the CDR3 gives the full variable domain: NAGVMQNPRHLVRRRGQEARLRCSPMKGHSHVYWYRQLPEEGLKFMVYLQKENIIDESGMPKERFSAEFPKEGPSILRIQQVVRGDSAAYFCASSPAPQSTDTQYFGPGTRLTVL.

This clone turned up a few times. The V gene is TRBV11-3, the J gene TRBJ1-1, with D maybe TRBD1 (5 bases). This CDR3 is 13 amino acids long. Deletions cut 4 bases from V and 1 base from J, with 7 bases between. Germline CDR1 and CDR2: SGHNT and YENEEA. CDR3 region: CASSSGGNTEAFF. The CDR3 DNA reads as TGTGCCAGCAGCTCCGGGGGGAACACTGAAGCTTTCTTT.

The V call is TRBV13, the J call TRBJ2-5; 11 bases map to TRBD1. Per germline, CDR1 PRHDT and CDR2 FYEKMQ (reference sequence). The CDR3 runs 16 residues. V was pared by 5 bases and J by 5 bases, with 10 bases of the junction left unmatched. The CDR3 region has the DNA TGTGCCAGCAGCCCCTCCCGGACAGGGGGCGGTGAGACCCAGTACTTC. Its protein product is CASSPSRTGGGETQYF.

This clone was found once. The genes are TRBV5-4 and TRBJ1-2, with D perhaps matching TRBD1 (6 bases). Germline V gene lookup returns CDR1 SGHNT and CDR2 YYREEE (reference sequence). V was clipped by 4 bases and J by 2 bases, with 12 bases between them. The CDR3 has 14 amino acids. This CDR3 reads CASSPARGNYGYTF. The CDR3 DNA follows: TGTGCCAGCAGCCCGGCCAGGGGAAACTATGGCTACACCTTC.

The genes are TRBV6-6 and TRBJ1-2; TRBD1 is a possible D gene (6 bases). Per the germline V gene, CDR1 is MNHNY and CDR2 is SVGAGI (reference sequence). V was trimmed by 5 bases and J by 4 bases, leaving 14 bases between them. The CDR3 totals 14 residues. CDR3 sequence reads: CASSTQETGYGYTF. CDR3 nucleotide sequence: TGTGCCAGCAGTACTCAGGAGACAGGCTATGGCTACACCTTC.

The chain couples TRBV6-5 to TRBJ2-7; a possible D gene is TRBD1 (6 bases). This CDR3 has 16 residues. Trimming removed 2 bases from V and 2 bases from J, with 16 bases in between. Germline V gene sequence: CDR1 MNHEY, CDR2 SVGAGI. The CDR3 nucleotides are TGTGCCAGCAGTTACCCAGACGGGACAAAGCCCTACGAGCAGTACTTC. Translation: CASSYPDGTKPYEQYF.

Points on this clone: Within the sample, other DNA sequences also encode this same CDR3. The J gene is TRBJ1-1, the V gene TRBV5-5; TRBD1 is a possible D gene (6 bases). The CDR3 sequence is 14 residues long. The germline V gene has CDR1 SGHKS and CDR2 YYEKEE (reference sequence). The V and J ends lost 1 base and 1 base respectively, with 8 bases between them. CDR3 bases: TGTGCCAGCAGCTTGACAGGGAGGAACACTGAAGCTTTCTTT. Translating gives CASSLTGRNTEAFF.

The chain recombines TRBV5-1 with TRBJ1-2; 8 nucleotides line up with TRBD1. The CDR3 is 15 amino acids. CDR1 is SGHRS and CDR2 is YFSETQ in the germline V gene. With V trimmed by 0 bases and J by 7 bases, 8 bases remained unmatched. CDR3 DNA sequence: TGCGCCAGCAGCTTGGCTCCGGGACAGGCGGTTGGCTACACCTTC. The encoded protein is CASSLAPGQAVGYTF.

The V gene is TRBV5-1, the J gene TRBJ1-1; D is uncertain. The germline V gene has CDR1 SGHRS and CDR2 YFSETQ. Trimming took off 3 bases at V and 1 base at J, with 10 bases between the two ends. There are 14 residues in the CDR3. CDR3 sequence (DNA): TGCGCCAGCAGCTCTCCACACCCGAACACTGAAGCTTTCTTT. As protein: CASSSPHPNTEAFF.

A single count supports this clone. The chain combines TRBV5-1 with TRBJ2-3; TRBD1 matches at 9 bases. Germline V lookup: CDR1 SGHRS, CDR2 YFSETQ. This CDR3 is 15 amino acids long. V lost 4 bases to trimming and J lost 3 bases; unmatched junction nucleotides: 6. The CDR3 nucleotides are TGCGCCAGCAGCATAATACAGGGGGCTACAGATACGCAGTATTTT. It encodes CASSIIQGATDTQYF.

The rearrangement joins TRBV6-5 to TRBJ1-4; no clear D. CDR3 length equals 14 residues. V shed 5 bases and J shed 3 bases, with 10 bases lying between them. Germline V gene lookup returns CDR1 MNHEY and CDR2 SVGAGI. CDR3 residues: CASSTVPANEKLFF. The CDR3, as DNA: TGTGCCAGCAGTACGGTACCGGCTAATGAAAAACTGTTTTTT.

This rearrangement joins TRBV6-4 to TRBJ1-2, with 7 bases identical to TRBD1. The germline gives CDR1 MRHNA, CDR2 SNTAGT. Trimming cost V 8 bases and J 4 bases; bases outside gene matches: 13. The CDR3 loop spans 15 amino acids. The CDR3 protein is CASVHEAGTVYGYTF. The CDR3 coding sequence is TGTGCCAGCGTCCACGAGGCCGGGACAGTCTATGGCTACACCTTC.

This chain connects TRBV27 to TRBJ2-1, with 8 bases lining up with TRBD1. The J segment lost 5 bases and the V segment lost 1 base, leaving 10 bases of the junction unmatched. This CDR3 contains 17 residues. Germline CDR1 is MNHEY and CDR2 is SMNVEV (reference sequence). Written as DNA, the CDR3 is TGTGCCAGCAGTTTATTCCCCCCAGGGGGCTTGGACAATGAGCAGTTCTTC. Translated: CASSLFPPGGLDNEQFF.

This clone was counted between two and nine times. The rearrangement links TRBV6-5 to TRBJ2-3; D might be TRBD1 (5 bases). V lost 7 bases, J lost 1 base, and 9 bases lay in between. In germline, CDR1 is MNHEY, CDR2 SVGAGI. The CDR3 loop spans 13 amino acids. The CDR3 bases are TGTGCCAGCATAGGGGTAGGCACAGATACGCAGTATTTT. This gives the protein CASIGVGTDTQYF.

The gene calls are TRBV6-6 and TRBJ2-3, with 12 bases aligning to TRBD2. This CDR3 comprises 15 residues. With V trimmed by 5 bases and J by 4 bases, 4 bases remained unmatched. The germline V gene encodes CDR1 MNHNY and CDR2 SVGAGI (reference sequence). CDR3: CASSPTSGSPDTQYF. CDR3 sequence (DNA): TGTGCCAGCAGTCCGACTAGCGGGAGTCCAGATACGCAGTATTTT.

On this clone itself: This sample includes further DNA sequences coding for the same CDR3. CDR3 nucleotide sequence: TGCGCCAGCAGCTTGAGCGAGACCCAGTACTTC. Its translation: CASSLSETQYF. This sequence joins TRBV5-1 and TRBJ2-5, with D hard to call. The CDR3 has 11 residues. Trimming pared 1 base from V and 5 bases from J, leaving 3 bases between. Germline V CDR1 and CDR2: SGHRS, YFSETQ.

V gene TRBV6-1 combines with J gene TRBJ1-1, with a tentative D call TRBD1 (6 bases). Germline CDR1 reads MNHNS; CDR2 reads SASEGT. The germline V and J ends were trimmed by 6 bases and 0 bases, with 14 bases remaining between them. The CDR3 has 15 amino acids. The CDR3 loop reads CASRQQGNMNTEAFF. CDR3 nucleotides: TGTGCCAGCAGACAACAGGGAAATATGAACACTGAAGCTTTCTTT.

This CDR3 reads CAWSETGKETQYF. The CDR3 DNA reads as TGTGCCTGGAGCGAGACAGGGAAAGAGACCCAGTACTTC. This chain uses TRBV30 with TRBJ2-5; 7 positions match TRBD1. CDR1 is GTSNPN and CDR2 is SVGIG in the germline V gene (reference sequence). The V segment lost 3 bases and the J segment 3 bases; nucleotides outside the gene matches: 4. CDR3 length equals 13 residues.

This rearrangement joins TRBV27 to TRBJ2-5, with TRBD1 matching over 7 bases. V dropped 6 bases and J dropped 4; count of bases not matched to a gene: 14. This CDR3 comprises 16 residues. Germline V gene sequence: CDR1 MNHEY, CDR2 SMNVEV (reference sequence). CDR3 amino acids: CASSPSGTGAGETQYF. The DNA for the CDR3 is TGTGCCAGCAGCCCCTCCGGAACAGGGGCAGGAGAGACCCAGTACTTC.